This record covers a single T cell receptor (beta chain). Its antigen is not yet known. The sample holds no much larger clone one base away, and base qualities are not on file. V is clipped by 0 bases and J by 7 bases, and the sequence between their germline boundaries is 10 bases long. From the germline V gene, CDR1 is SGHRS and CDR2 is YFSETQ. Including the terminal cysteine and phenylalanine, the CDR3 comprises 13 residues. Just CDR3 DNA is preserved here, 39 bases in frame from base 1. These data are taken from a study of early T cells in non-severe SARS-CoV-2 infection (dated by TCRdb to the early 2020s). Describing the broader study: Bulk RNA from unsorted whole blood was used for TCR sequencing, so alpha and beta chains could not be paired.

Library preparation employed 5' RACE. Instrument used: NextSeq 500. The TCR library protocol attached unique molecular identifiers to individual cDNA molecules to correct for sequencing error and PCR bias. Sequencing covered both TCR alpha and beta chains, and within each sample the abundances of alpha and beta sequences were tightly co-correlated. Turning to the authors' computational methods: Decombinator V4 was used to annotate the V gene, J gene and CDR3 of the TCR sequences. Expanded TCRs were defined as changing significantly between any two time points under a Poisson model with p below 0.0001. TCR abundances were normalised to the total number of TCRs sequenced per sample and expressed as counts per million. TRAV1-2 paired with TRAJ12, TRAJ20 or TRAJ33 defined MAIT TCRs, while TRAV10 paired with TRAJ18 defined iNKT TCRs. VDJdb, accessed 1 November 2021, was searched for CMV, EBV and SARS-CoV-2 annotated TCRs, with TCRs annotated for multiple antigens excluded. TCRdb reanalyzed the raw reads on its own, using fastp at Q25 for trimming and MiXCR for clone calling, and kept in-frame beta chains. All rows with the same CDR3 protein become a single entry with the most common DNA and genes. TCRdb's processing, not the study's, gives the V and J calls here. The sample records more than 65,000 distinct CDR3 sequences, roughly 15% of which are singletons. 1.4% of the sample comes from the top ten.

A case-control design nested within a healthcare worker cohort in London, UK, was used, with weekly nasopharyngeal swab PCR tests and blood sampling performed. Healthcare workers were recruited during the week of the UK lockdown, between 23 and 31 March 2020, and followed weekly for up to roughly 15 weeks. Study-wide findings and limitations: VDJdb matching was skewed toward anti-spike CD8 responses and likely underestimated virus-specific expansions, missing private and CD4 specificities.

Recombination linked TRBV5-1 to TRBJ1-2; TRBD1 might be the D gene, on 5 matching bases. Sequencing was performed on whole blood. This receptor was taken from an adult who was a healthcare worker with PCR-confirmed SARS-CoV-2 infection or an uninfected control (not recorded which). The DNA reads TGCGCCAGCAGCTTGGATTCCGGGGGTGGCTACACCTTC. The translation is CASSLDSGGGYTF.